Sequencing of this T cell receptor beta chain was carried out in a study of blood T cell repertoires in COVID-19 (dated by TCRdb to 2019 to 2021). Some background on the complete study: Collaborator samples came from the United States, Italy and Spain and covered acute and convalescent phases of COVID-19. Samples were obtained from the ongoing ImmuneRACE study (first 160 participants) and from 1,000 to 1,500 subjects provided by 6 global collaborators. Sample metadata almost always included a de-identified subject ID, COVID-19 status, age in years and sex. Subjects who had been exposed to COVID-19, were actively infected with it, or had recovered from it provided the deeply sampled blood TCRbeta repertoires that made up the dataset. Where HLA class I and class II types were available, the types were taken from metadata supplied by the sample provider, not from assay-based typing. The prospective study material was composed of cDNA or gDNA derived from T cells, B-cell-depleted T cells, or PBMCs. The repertoires were made available in a free public database intended to serve as a resource for research on the immune response to SARS-CoV-2. Paper-wide results and their limitations: Clinical and demographic metadata were provided uncurated, with the amount varying by source and participant.

The CDR1 and CDR2 encoded by the germline V gene (reference sequence) are SEHNR and FQNEAQ. V is pruned by 5 bases and J by 3 bases, leaving 4 bases of the junction without a gene match. From its cysteine to its phenylalanine, the CDR3 spans 14 amino acids. This entry keeps only the CDR3 DNA: 42 bases, framed from base 1. In the prospective study, participants were about 18 to 89 years old, resided in 24 geographic areas of the United States, and were enrolled through a virtual design. To assign participants to cohorts, the prospective study relied on clinical history that participants themselves reported in a screening survey and a study questionnaire. Exposed participants were defined as having been in contact with someone with a PCR-confirmed or clinician-diagnosed COVID-19 case within 2 weeks of study entry. In the prospective study, whole blood, serum and a nasopharyngeal or oropharyngeal swab were collected from each participant by mobile phlebotomists. Additional blood draws and questionnaires over an approximately two-month period could optionally be provided by prospective study participants. Prospective study blood samples were shipped either frozen or at room temperature before DNA extraction.

As for this clone: The target of this receptor is not known. There are no base qualities to consult, and no much larger clone falls within one base.

TCRbeta CDR3 regions were amplified from genomic DNA by means of the immunoSEQ Assay, a bias-controlled multiplex PCR. On the study's bioinformatics: The number of nucleated cells in each sample was estimated by amplification of reference gene primers within the assay. Sequence reads were collapsed and filtered to measure the absolute abundance of every unique TCRbeta CDR3 rearrangement. For each sample, productive Simpson clonality was calculated by taking the square root of Simpson's diversity index across productive rearrangements. Sourced from immuneACCESS, this table was stored by TCRdb with only in-frame sequences that have V and J called. A share of the clones is absent; for the studies checked, an unresolved V gene accounts for under half, and the remainder has no known explanation. Clone size and V and J calls were adopted from that table, with D and trimming inferred from the DNA. Recorded for this sample are 270,000 or so clones; approximately 90% of them occurred a single time. The ten largest clones take up about 3% of the sample.

Sequencing input: PBMCs or T cells enriched from blood (not recorded which). The TCR originated in a man aged 35-49 years who had been exposed to COVID-19. Recombination linked TRBV7-9 to TRBJ2-7, and 10 junctional nucleotides match TRBD2. The nucleotide sequence reads as follows: TGTGCCAGCAGCCCTAGCGGGAGTATCTACGAGCAGTACTTC. Translated, this gives CASSPSGSIYEQYF. Joined to the reference TRBV7-9 and TRBJ2-7 proteins, this CDR3 gives the full variable domain: DTGVSQNPRHKITKRGQNVTFRCDPISEHNRLYWYRQTLGQGPEFLTYFQNEAQLEKSRLLSDRFSAERPKGSFSTLEIQRTEQGDSAMYLCASSPSGSIYEQYFGPGTRLTVT.